Below, 22 T cell receptor beta chains from the same sample are listed, as sequenced in a study of CD8 T cells in Susac syndrome. Reverse transcription of roughly 0.45 to 1 ug RNA used random hexamers. MiXCR, applied by TCRdb to the immunoSEQ multiplex PCR reads, yields one record per CDR3 protein. This repertoire shows tens of thousands of distinct CDR3 sequences, around 93% found once; its top ten account for approximately 0.15%. Sequenced material: CD4+ T cells from PBMCs. Receptors were obtained from a human donor with Susac syndrome.

V usage is TRBV6-2 or TRBV6-3 and J usage is TRBJ1-3; TRBD1 agrees at 7 bases. V was clipped by 4 bases and J by 0 bases; unmatched bases: 12. The length of the CDR3 is 18 residues. Germline V lookup: CDR1 MNHEY, CDR2 SVGEGT. The DNA of the CDR3 is TGTGCCAGCAGTTCCCCGGCTTGGACAGGAACCTCTGGAAACACCATATATTTT. Translation: CASSSPAWTGTSGNTIYF.

V gene TRBV28 combines with J gene TRBJ2-7; 10 nucleotides match TRBD1. Germline values: CDR1 MDHEN, CDR2 SYDVKM. CDR3 length: 14 residues. V lost 2 bases and J lost 6; bases outside the gene matches: 4. This chain's CDR3 is CASSLVTGGSEQYF. DNA for the CDR3: TGTGCCAGCAGTTTAGTGACAGGGGGCAGCGAGCAGTACTTC.

This chain uses TRBV7-2 with TRBJ2-7, with D perhaps matching TRBD2 (7 bases). The CDR3 is made up of 13 amino acids. V was trimmed by 7 bases and J by 5 bases, leaving 15 bases between them. CDR1 and CDR2 (germline): SGHTA, FQGNSA. CDR3 sequence reads: CASTRWGGHEQYF. CDR3 in DNA: TGTGCCAGCACCCGTTGGGGGGGGCACGAGCAGTACTTC.

CDR3 residues: CASTPGQGHLRNQPQHF. The CDR3, as DNA: TGTGCCAGCACCCCGGGACAGGGCCATCTACGCAATCAGCCCCAGCATTTT. This sequence joins TRBV12-3 or TRBV12-4 and TRBJ1-5, with TRBD1 matching over 9 bases. CDR3 size: 17 residues. With V trimmed by 7 bases and J by 2 bases, 12 bases remained unmatched.

The chain employs TRBV20-1 and TRBJ2-5; TRBD1 agrees at 10 bases. V dropped 3 bases and J dropped 5; count of bases not matched to a gene: 6. The length of the CDR3 is 14 residues. From germline, CDR1 is DFQATT and CDR2 SNEGSKA (reference sequence). CDR3 protein: CSARPTGGGETQYF. The CDR3 DNA reads as TGCAGTGCTAGGCCGACAGGGGGCGGCGAGACCCAGTACTTC.

The table lists this clonotype with a count of one. The J gene is TRBJ2-3, the V gene TRBV3-1; either TRBD1 or TRBD2 may fit D (5 bases each). CDR3 length: 16 amino acids. The germline CDR1 and CDR2 sequences are LGHDT and YNNKEL (reference sequence). The V gene lost 4 bases and the J gene lost 2 bases, with 16 bases spanning the gap. The CDR3 coding sequence is TGTGCCAGCAGCCGTTACTTGAAGGGGACCACAGATACGCAGTATTTT. Protein product: CASSRYLKGTTDTQYF.

CDR3 in DNA: TGTGCCTGGAGTCCTCAGGGACTTAGCAATCAGCCCCAGCATTTT. Translated, it gives CAWSPQGLSNQPQHF. This chain connects TRBV30 to TRBJ1-5; TRBD1 is a possible D gene (5 bases). Germline V lookup: CDR1 GTSNPN, CDR2 SVGIG (reference sequence). The CDR3 totals 15 residues. The ends were cut back, 2 bases at V and 0 bases at J, with 11 bases in the middle.

V usage is TRBV4-2 and J usage is TRBJ2-5, with a weak D call TRBD2 (7 bases). Germline lookup yields CDR1 LGHNA and CDR2 YNFKEQ. V lost 4 bases to trimming and J lost 5 bases, with 17 bases between them. The CDR3 runs 15 residues. The CDR3 loop is CASSPSRGGQETQYF. The CDR3 DNA sequence: TGTGCCAGCAGCCCCTCCCGCGGGGGCCAGGAGACCCAGTACTTC.

This chain connects TRBV6-1 to TRBJ2-5; 9 bases are shared with TRBD2. Germline CDR1 is MNHNS and CDR2 is SASEGT. The ends lost 6 bases at V and 2 bases at J; junction bases unmatched: 7. The CDR3 is 15 residues long. CDR3 sequence (DNA): TGTGCCAGCAGCGTCCCGACTAGCGGTCAAGAGACCCAGTACTTC. Its protein product is CASSVPTSGQETQYF.

The chain carries TRBV20-1 and TRBJ1-1, with D maybe TRBD1 (6 bases). The CDR3 has 14 amino acids. Trimming left V 5 bases short and J 3 bases short, with 16 bases between. In germline, CDR1 is DFQATT, CDR2 SNEGSKA (reference sequence). For the CDR3, the DNA is TGCAGTGCTTCAACTCACAGGGAGCACACTGAAGCTTTCTTT. It encodes CSASTHREHTEAFF.

The rearrangement joins TRBV5-1 to TRBJ2-5; D perhaps matches TRBD2 (6 bases). The germline CDR1 and CDR2 sequences are SGHRS and YFSETQ. Trimming pared 1 base from V and 4 bases from J, leaving 17 bases between. The length of the CDR3 is 16 residues. The CDR3 coding sequence is TGCGCCAGCAGCTTGAACCTGTGGGCGGAGGGAGAGACCCAGTACTTC. Amino acids: CASSLNLWAEGETQYF.

The chain combines TRBV28 with TRBJ1-5; 7 bases agree with TRBD1. Germline V lookup: CDR1 MDHEN, CDR2 SYDVKM. This CDR3 region has 14 residues. The ends lost 6 bases at V and 2 bases at J; junction bases unmatched: 4. The DNA for the CDR3 is TGTGCCAGCAGGAACAGGGGTGGCAATCAGCCCCAGCATTTT. It specifies CASRNRGGNQPQHF.

The rearrangement links TRBV27 to TRBJ2-1; 8 nucleotides match TRBD1. Unmatched junction bases numbered 5, after V lost 0 bases and J lost 7 bases. Germline V lookup: CDR1 MNHEY, CDR2 SMNVEV (reference sequence). The CDR3 sequence is 15 residues long. The CDR3 DNA reads TGTGCCAGCAGTTTATCGCGAGACAGGGGTAATGAGCAGTTCTTC. Translating it yields CASSLSRDRGNEQFF.

The rearrangement uses TRBV5-1 and TRBJ2-7, with D maybe TRBD1 (7 bases). From germline, CDR1 is SGHRS and CDR2 YFSETQ. The length of the CDR3 is 15 residues. V lost 0 bases and J lost 3, with 13 bases in between. As DNA, the CDR3 is TGCGCCAGCAGCTTGGCAGGGGGGAGCCTCTACGAGCAGTACTTC. Its protein product is CASSLAGGSLYEQYF. The full variable domain, its missing parts supplied by reference TRBV5-1 and TRBJ2-7, is KAGVTQTPRYLIKTRGQQVTLSCSPISGHRSVSWYQQTPGQGLQFLFEYFSETQRNKGNFPGRFSGRQFSNSRSEMNVSTLELGDSALYLCASSLAGGSLYEQYFGPGTRLTVT.

On this clonotype itself: At one end the junction does not follow the germline gene, possibly because of a read error. The chain employs TRBV24-1 and TRBJ2-1; the match to TRBD1 covers 8 bases. This CDR3 is 13 amino acids long. Germline-derived CDR1 and CDR2 are KGHDR and SFDVKD. The CDR3 reads CATSAGQVNEQFF. In nucleotides, the CDR3 is TGTGCCACGAGTGCGGGACAGGTGAATGAGCAGTTCTTC.

V is TRBV7-9 and J is TRBJ2-7; TRBD1 is a possible D gene (6 bases). There are 15 residues in the CDR3. Germline values: CDR1 SEHNR, CDR2 FQNEAQ (reference sequence). V was clipped by 2 bases and J by 1 base, with 12 bases between them. For the CDR3, the DNA is TGTGCCAGCAGCTTACTCCGGGACAAGTCCTACGAGCAGTACTTC. Residues: CASSLLRDKSYEQYF.

This chain's CDR3 is CASSMGVVYGYTF. The CDR3 DNA sequence: TGTGCCAGTAGTATGGGGGTTGTATATGGCTACACCTTC. The J gene is TRBJ1-2, the V gene TRBV19; tentatively, D is TRBD1 (5 bases). The germline V gene encodes CDR1 LNHDA and CDR2 SQIVND (reference sequence). This CDR3 is built from 13 residues. Trimming took 3 bases from V and 5 from J, leaving 10 bases between them. The full variable domain, with the rest looked up from reference TRBV19 and TRBJ1-2, is DGGITQSPKYLFRKEGQNVTLSCEQNLNHDAMYWYRQDPGQGLRLIYYSQIVNDFQKGDIAEGYSVSREKKESFPLTVTSAQKNPTAFYLCASSMGVVYGYTFGSGTRLTVV.

This chain connects TRBV5-1 to TRBJ1-2; tentatively, D is TRBD1 (5 bases). The CDR3 has 13 amino acids. Trimming removed 5 bases from V and 8 bases from J, with 16 bases in between. Germline-derived CDR1 and CDR2 are SGHRS and YFSETQ. This chain's CDR3 is CASSRQGGGGYTF. As DNA, the CDR3 is TGCGCCAGCAGTCGCCAGGGTGGCGGCGGCTACACCTTC.

The chain couples TRBV6-2 or TRBV6-3 to TRBJ1-6, with TRBD1 identical over 7 bases. Germline V gene data show CDR1 as MNHEY and CDR2 as SVGEGT. The CDR3 totals 13 residues. Trimming took 6 bases from V and 9 from J; bases not matched to a gene: 5. CDR3 bases: TGTGCCAGCAGACAGCCAGGGGGTTCACCCCTCCACTTT. It translates to CASRQPGGSPLHF.

This clonotype was seen a handful of times. The chain is built from TRBV6-2 or TRBV6-3 and TRBJ2-4; D is unresolved. V was pared by 0 bases and J by 0 bases, with 6 bases between. The CDR3 length is 15 residues. Germline CDR1 MNHEY, CDR2 SVGEGT. CDR3 bases: TGTGCCAGCAGTTACTCGGGGATAGCCAAAAACATTCAGTACTTC. Protein product: CASSYSGIAKNIQYF.

J is TRBJ2-3 and V is TRBV9; no clear D gene. The CDR3 has 11 residues. Deletions cut 4 bases from V and 4 bases from J, with 4 bases between. Germline assignment: CDR1 SGDLS and CDR2 YYNGEE. The CDR3 coding sequence is TGTGCCAGCAGCTGGGCAGATACGCAGTATTTT. Its protein is CASSWADTQYF.

The rearrangement joins TRBV5-8 to TRBJ1-1; D is undetermined. The CDR3 extends over 13 amino acids. In germline, CDR1 is SGHTS, CDR2 YDEGEE. Trimming removed 4 bases from V and 1 base from J, with 8 bases in between. The CDR3 spells CASSTFRNTEAFF. The DNA of the CDR3 is TGTGCCAGCAGCACGTTTCGGAACACTGAAGCTTTCTTT.